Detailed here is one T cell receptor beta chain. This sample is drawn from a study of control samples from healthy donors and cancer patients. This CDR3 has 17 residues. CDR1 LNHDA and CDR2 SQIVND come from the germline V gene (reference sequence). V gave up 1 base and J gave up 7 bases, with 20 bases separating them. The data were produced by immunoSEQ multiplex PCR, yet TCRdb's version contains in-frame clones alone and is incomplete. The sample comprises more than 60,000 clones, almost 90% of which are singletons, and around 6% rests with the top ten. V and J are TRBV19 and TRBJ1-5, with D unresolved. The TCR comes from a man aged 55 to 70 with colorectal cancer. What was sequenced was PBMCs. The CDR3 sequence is CASSIAGLQVLRQPQHF. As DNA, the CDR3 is TGTGCCAGTAGTATAGCAGGTTTGCAAGTCCTCAGGCAGCCCCAGCATTTT.